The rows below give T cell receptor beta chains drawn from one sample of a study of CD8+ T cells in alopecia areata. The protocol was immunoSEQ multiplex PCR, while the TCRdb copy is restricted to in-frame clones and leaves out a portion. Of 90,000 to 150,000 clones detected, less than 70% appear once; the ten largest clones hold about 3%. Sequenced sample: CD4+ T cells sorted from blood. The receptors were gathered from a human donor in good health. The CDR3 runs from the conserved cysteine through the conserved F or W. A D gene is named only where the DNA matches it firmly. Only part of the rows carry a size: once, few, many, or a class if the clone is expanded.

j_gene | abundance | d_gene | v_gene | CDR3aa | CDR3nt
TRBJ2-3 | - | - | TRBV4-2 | CASSRGSPEADTQYF | TGTGCCAGCAGCCGAGGCTCCCCCGAAGCGGATACGCAGTATTTT
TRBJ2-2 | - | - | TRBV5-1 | CASSLVAVASTGELFF | TGCGCCAGCAGCTTGGTTGCCGTCGCATCCACCGGGGAGCTGTTTTTT
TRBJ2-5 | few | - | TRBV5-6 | CASSLKETQYF | TGTGCCAGCAGCTTGAAAGAGACCCAGTACTTC
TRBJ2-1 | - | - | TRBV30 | CATDGGGNEQFF | TGTGCTACCGACGGGGGCGGGAATGAGCAGTTCTTC
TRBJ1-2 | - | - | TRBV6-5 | CASSSRSTGGYGYTF | TGTGCCAGCAGCTCAAGGTCTACCGGGGGCTATGGCTACACCTTC
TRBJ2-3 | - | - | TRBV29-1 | CSGSETDTQYF | TGCAGCGGAAGCGAAACAGATACGCAGTATTTT
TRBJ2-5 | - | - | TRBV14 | CASSQERDPQETQYF | TGTGCCAGCAGCCAAGAGAGGGACCCCCAGGAGACCCAGTACTTC
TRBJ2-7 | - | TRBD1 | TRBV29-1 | CSVRGQGVYEQYF | TGCAGCGTCCGCGGACAGGGGGTCTACGAGCAGTACTTC
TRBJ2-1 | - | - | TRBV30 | CAWVTSSYNEQFF | TGTGCCTGGGTTACTAGCTCCTACAATGAGCAGTTCTTC
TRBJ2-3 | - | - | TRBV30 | CAWTIPGRRGKTDTQYF | TGTGCCTGGACCATCCCCGGCAGGCGCGGAAAAACAGATACGCAGTATTTT
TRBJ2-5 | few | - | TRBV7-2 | CASSSAPGGQETQYF | TGTGCCAGCAGCTCCGCCCCTGGCGGGCAAGAGACCCAGTACTTC
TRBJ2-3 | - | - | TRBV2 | CASSARGTDTQYF | TGTGCCAGCAGTGCCCGGGGCACAGATACGCAGTATTTT
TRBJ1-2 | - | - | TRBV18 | CASSPPGTSYGYTF | TGTGCCAGCTCACCTCCCGGGACCTCCTATGGCTACACCTTC
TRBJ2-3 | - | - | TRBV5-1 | CASSRDTLTDTQYF | TGCGCCAGCAGCCGGGACACGTTGACAGATACGCAGTATTTT
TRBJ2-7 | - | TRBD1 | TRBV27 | CASSLGQGAYEQYF | TGTGCCAGCAGCTTGGGACAGGGGGCCTACGAGCAGTACTTC
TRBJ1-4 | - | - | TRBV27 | CASSARRVTNEKLFF | TGTGCCAGCAGTGCCCGGAGGGTAACTAATGAAAAACTGTTTTTT
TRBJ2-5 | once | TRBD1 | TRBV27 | CASSLGQGRGETQYF | TGTGCCAGCAGTCTAGGACAGGGGAGAGGGGAGACCCAGTACTTC
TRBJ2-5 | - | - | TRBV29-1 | CSVGGGALGTQYF | TGCAGCGTTGGAGGGGGGGCCCTGGGGACCCAGTACTTC
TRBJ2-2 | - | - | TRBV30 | CAWSPGQTNTGELFF | TGTGCCTGGAGTCCGGGACAAACGAACACCGGGGAGCTGTTTTTT
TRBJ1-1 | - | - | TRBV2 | CASHEGTEAFF | TGTGCCAGCCACGAAGGCACTGAAGCTTTCTTT
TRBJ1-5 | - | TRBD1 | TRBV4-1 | CASSLHAEGQANQPQHF | TGCGCCAGCAGCCTACATGCCGAAGGACAGGCAAATCAGCCCCAGCATTTT
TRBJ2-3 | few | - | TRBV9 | CASTNPNSGDTQYF | TGTGCCAGCACCAATCCGAACTCAGGGGATACGCAGTATTTT
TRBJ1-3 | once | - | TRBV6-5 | CASSPVREDTIYF | TGTGCCAGCAGTCCCGTTAGGGAGGACACCATATATTTT
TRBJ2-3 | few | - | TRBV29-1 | CSVEQTNTQYF | TGCAGCGTCGAACAAACAAATACGCAGTATTTT
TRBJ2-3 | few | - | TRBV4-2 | CASSQGANTDTQYF | TGTGCCAGCAGCCAAGGGGCGAACACAGATACGCAGTATTTT
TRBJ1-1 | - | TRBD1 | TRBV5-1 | CASSLSQGAPEAFF | TGCGCCAGCAGCTTATCCCAGGGGGCCCCTGAAGCTTTCTTT
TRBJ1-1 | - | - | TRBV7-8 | CASSLVNGRTEAFF | TGTGCCAGCAGCTTAGTGAACGGAAGGACTGAAGCTTTCTTT
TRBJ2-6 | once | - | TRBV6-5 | CASSLTGANVLTF | TGTGCCAGCAGTCTAACAGGGGCCAACGTCCTGACTTTC
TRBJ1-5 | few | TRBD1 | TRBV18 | CASSSDRGFQPQHF | TGTGCCAGCTCATCGGACAGGGGTTTTCAGCCCCAGCATTTT
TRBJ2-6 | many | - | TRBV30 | CASFSGANVLTF | TGTGCCTCGTTCTCTGGGGCCAACGTCCTGACTTTC
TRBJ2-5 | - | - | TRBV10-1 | CASSEDGETQYF | TGCGCCAGCAGTGAGGACGGGGAGACCCAGTACTTC
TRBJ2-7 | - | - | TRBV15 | CATSVGGRKYEQYF | TGTGCCACCAGCGTCGGGGGGCGGAAATACGAGCAGTACTTC
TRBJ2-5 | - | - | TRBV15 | CATSRVGALETQYF | TGTGCCACCAGCAGAGTTGGAGCCCTGGAGACCCAGTACTTC
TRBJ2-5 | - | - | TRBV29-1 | CSVEEGLQETQYF | TGCAGCGTTGAAGAGGGACTTCAAGAGACCCAGTACTTC
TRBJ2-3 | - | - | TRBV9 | CASSVAGRTDTQYF | TGTGCCAGCAGCGTAGCGGGGAGAACAGATACGCAGTATTTT
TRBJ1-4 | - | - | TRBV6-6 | CASSYASQGEKLFF | TGTGCCAGCAGTTACGCCAGCCAGGGGGAAAAACTGTTTTTT
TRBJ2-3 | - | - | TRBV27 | CASTHPPSTDTQYF | TGTGCCAGCACCCACCCTCCGAGCACAGATACGCAGTATTTT
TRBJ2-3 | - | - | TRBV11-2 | CASSDLLGLTSTDTQYF | TGTGCCAGCAGCGACCTCTTGGGCTTAACTAGCACAGATACGCAGTATTTT
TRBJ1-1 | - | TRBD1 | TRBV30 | CARRQGEDGMTEAFF | TGTGCCCGTCGACAGGGGGAGGATGGAATGACTGAAGCTTTCTTT
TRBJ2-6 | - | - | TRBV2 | CASSEGTTGNSRLWNSGANVLTF | TGTGCCAGCAGTGAGGGTACTACAGGGAATAGTCGGCTCTGGAACTCTGGGGCCAACGTCCTGACTTTC
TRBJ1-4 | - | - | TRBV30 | CAWSKNEKLFF | TGTGCCTGGAGTAAAAATGAAAAACTGTTTTTT
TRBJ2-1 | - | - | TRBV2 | CASSDPGGQFF | TGTGCCAGCAGTGACCCGGGTGGGCAGTTCTTC
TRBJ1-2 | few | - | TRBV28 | CASTTGVGYTF | TGTGCCAGCACTACGGGGGTTGGCTACACCTTC
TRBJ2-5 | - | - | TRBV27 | CASSLTGTKGETQYF | TGTGCCAGCAGTCTAACCGGGACGAAGGGGGAGACCCAGTACTTC
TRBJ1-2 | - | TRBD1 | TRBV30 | CAWSGGDSYGYTF | TGTGCCTGGAGTGGTGGGGACAGCTATGGCTACACCTTC
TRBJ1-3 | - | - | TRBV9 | CASSGLLSSGNTIYF | TGTGCCAGCAGCGGCCTGTTGAGCTCTGGAAACACCATATATTTT
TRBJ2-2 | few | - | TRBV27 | CASRKSFNTGELFF | TGTGCCAGCAGAAAGTCCTTCAACACCGGGGAGCTGTTTTTT
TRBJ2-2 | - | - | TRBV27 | CASTLTGNTGELFF | TGTGCCAGCACCCTAACAGGGAACACCGGGGAGCTGTTTTTT
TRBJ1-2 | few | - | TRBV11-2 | CASSQFGRVVGYTF | TGTGCCAGCAGCCAATTTGGGAGGGTGGTTGGCTACACCTTC
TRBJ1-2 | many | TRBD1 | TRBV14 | CASSQDRQGSSYGYTF | TGTGCCAGCAGCCAAGACCGACAGGGTTCCTCCTATGGCTACACCTTC
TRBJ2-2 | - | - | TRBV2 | CATSSDAGELFF | TGTGCCACCTCGTCTGACGCCGGGGAGCTGTTTTTT
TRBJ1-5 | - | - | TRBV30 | CAWTGDSNQPQHF | TGTGCCTGGACGGGCGATAGCAATCAGCCCCAGCATTTT
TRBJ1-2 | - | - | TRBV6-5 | CASTGHLNYGYTF | TGTGCCAGCACCGGACACTTAAACTATGGCTACACCTTC
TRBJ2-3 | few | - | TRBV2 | CASSGDTDTQYF | TGTGCCAGCAGTGGGGACACAGATACGCAGTATTTT
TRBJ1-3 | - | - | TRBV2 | CASSGDGYSGNTIYF | TGTGCCAGCAGTGGGGACGGCTACTCTGGAAACACCATATATTTT